This TCR beta chain was sequenced for a study of identical twins. As concerns this clonotype: Its antigen is as yet unknown.

Each CDR3 protein gets one entry after TCRdb re-called the 5' RACE reads with MiXCR. The table shows around 240,000 distinct CDR3 sequences, with roughly 7% occurring only once. Broader study findings: Low generation-probability sequences were in excess among twin-shared out-of-frame alpha sequences. Among beta out-of-frame sequences, excess sharing between twins appeared weaker.

V dropped 7 bases and J dropped 6 bases, with 10 bases sitting between them. CDR1 and CDR2 (germline): MNHNS, SASEGT. This CDR3 is 12 amino acids long. In addition, the sample was reused for a study of yellow fever vaccine responses in identical twins.

Sequencing input: memory (CD45RO+) T cells sorted from blood. V gene TRBV6-1 combines with J gene TRBJ2-4, with D possibly TRBD1 on 5 matching bases. This sequence was found in a woman aged 18 to 35 in good health. The CDR3 protein is CASTDSRNIQYF. The CDR3 DNA sequence: TGTGCCAGCACCGACAGCCGAAACATTCAGTACTTC.